This TCR beta chain was identified in a study of cytomegalovirus exposure and HLA in healthy donors. Broader study findings: Reports showed the classifier diagnosing cytomegalovirus status with high specificity and sensitivity.

Concerning this clone itself: Its antigen is still unknown.

PCR was performed using 60 Vbeta and 13 Jbeta primers. Libraries were prepared by immunoSEQ multiplex PCR; TCRdb keeps only in-frame clonotypes and omits some of them. The sample shows 110,000 to 150,000 clones, about 64% of them seen only once. Per the germline V gene, CDR1 is SGHTA and CDR2 is FQGNSA. The V and J ends lost 2 bases and 3 bases respectively, with 17 bases between them. The CDR3 extends over 16 amino acids. This receptor was identified in a man in his sixties in good health and CMV-seronegative. The chain has TRBV7-2 and TRBJ2-7, with D possibly TRBD2 on 5 matching bases. The sample taken for sequencing was PBMCs. The CDR3 DNA is TGTGCCAGCAGCTTATTATGGACGGGGTCGGGCTACGAGCAGTACTTC. Its translation: CASSLLWTGSGYEQYF.